This entry lists 25 T cell receptor beta chains sequenced from one sample in a study of cytomegalovirus exposure and HLA in healthy donors. The data were produced by immunoSEQ multiplex PCR, yet TCRdb's version contains in-frame clones alone and is incomplete. In the table there are over 200,000 clones, 88% of which are singletons. Specimen: PBMCs. The receptors come from a woman aged 18-29 years in good health and CMV-seronegative.

The V and J genes are TRBV4-1 and TRBJ2-7, with 8 positions matching TRBD1. The germline V gene has CDR1 MGHRA and CDR2 YSYEKL. This CDR3 spans 15 amino acids. V was pared by 4 bases and J by 6 bases, with 11 bases of the junction left unmatched. The CDR3 reads CASSPGQGETSEQYF. The CDR3 nucleotides are TGCGCCAGCAGCCCCGGACAGGGCGAGACTAGCGAGCAGTACTTC.

This chain joins TRBV28 and TRBJ2-7, with unresolved D. Germline CDR1 MDHEN, CDR2 SYDVKM. This CDR3 spans 13 amino acids. Trimming removed 8 bases from V and 5 bases from J, with 16 bases in between. The CDR3 nucleotides read TGTGCCAGCGCTATTCATCAGGTGGACGAGCAGTACTTC. Protein: CASAIHQVDEQYF.

The V gene is TRBV6-5, the J gene TRBJ2-5; 9 bases are shared with TRBD1. J gave up 7 bases and V 6 bases, and 3 bases lay outside the gene matches. Germline assignment: CDR1 MNHEY and CDR2 SVGAGI. The CDR3 length is 12 residues. The CDR3 reads CASSRQGGTQYF. CDR3 sequence (DNA): TGTGCCAGCAGCCGACAGGGGGGGACCCAGTACTTC.

The DNA of the CDR3 is TGTGCCAGAAGCGCTGCAAGGGGTGGCTATGGCTACACCTTC. It specifies CARSAARGGYGYTF. The gene calls are TRBV5-3 and TRBJ1-2, with a possible D match to TRBD1 (5 bases). TRBV5-3 is an open reading frame, and its role is uncertain. This CDR3 is built from 14 residues. V lost 4 bases to trimming and J lost 4 bases, with 14 bases between them.

V usage is TRBV2 and J usage is TRBJ1-1; D is undetermined. The CDR3 contains 13 residues. Trimming stripped 3 bases from V and 7 bases from J, with 12 bases between. Germline CDR1 reads SNHLY; CDR2 reads FYNNEI. The CDR3 is CASSDLRAVEAFF. In DNA, the CDR3 is TGTGCCAGCAGTGATCTTCGAGCCGTTGAAGCTTTCTTT.

The chain uses TRBV18 and TRBJ2-3, with 9 nucleotides matching TRBD2. The CDR3 covers 17 residues. Germline loops: CDR1 KGHSH, CDR2 LQKENI. J was trimmed by 5 bases and V by 1 base; bases with no gene match: 10. CDR3 DNA: TGTGCCAGCTCACCACTCGTCCCTAGCGGGATAAGAGATACGCAGTATTTT. Translating gives CASSPLVPSGIRDTQYF. Full variable domain (remainder filled in from reference TRBV18 and TRBJ2-3): NAGVMQNPRHLVRRRGQEARLRCSPMKGHSHVYWYRQLPEEGLKFMVYLQKENIIDESGMPKERFSAEFPKEGPSILRIQQVVRGDSAAYFCASSPLVPSGIRDTQYFGPGTRLTVL.

The chain uses TRBV28 and TRBJ1-4; 9 bases line up with TRBD1. This CDR3 spans 15 amino acids. Germline V gene data show CDR1 as MDHEN and CDR2 as SYDVKM. Trimming removed 5 bases from V and 7 bases from J; junction bases left unmatched: 8. CDR3 residues: CASSPRQGGLEKLFF. The CDR3 DNA sequence: TGTGCCAGCAGTCCCCGACAGGGGGGTCTTGAAAAACTGTTTTTT.

This chain joins TRBV10-3 and TRBJ2-1, with no clear D. Germline CDR1 ENHRY, CDR2 SYGVKD. Trimming took off 7 bases at V and 0 bases at J, with 16 bases between the two ends. This CDR3 has 16 amino acids. CDR3 amino acids: CAITPRSFSSYNEQFF. The CDR3 nucleotides are TGTGCCATCACCCCCCGAAGCTTTAGCTCCTACAATGAGCAGTTCTTC.

The rearrangement joins TRBV6-5 to TRBJ2-2, with 10 bases matching TRBD1. After removal of 2 bases from V and 6 bases from J, the junction contained 6 bases not matched to a gene. This CDR3 is 16 amino acids long. The germline gives CDR1 MNHEY, CDR2 SVGAGI. The CDR3 nucleotides are TGTGCCAGCAGTTACAGTGGGACAGGGGAAGCCGGGGAGCTGTTTTTT. Protein sequence: CASSYSGTGEAGELFF.

A note on this clone: Distinct nucleotide sequences in the sample also encode this CDR3. This sequence joins TRBV28 and TRBJ1-5, with D tentatively TRBD1 (5 bases). V was shortened by 2 bases and J by 1 base, with 6 bases between the two germline ends. Germline V CDR1 and CDR2: MDHEN, SYDVKM. The CDR3 runs 14 residues. The CDR3: CASSLRGSNQPQHF. The CDR3 bases are TGTGCCAGCAGTTTACGGGGGAGCAATCAGCCCCAGCATTTT.

This clone has only a few counts. This sequence joins TRBV18 and TRBJ2-7; TRBD2 is a possible D gene (6 bases). Trimming stripped 4 bases from V and 3 bases from J, with 16 bases between. Germline V gene data show CDR1 as KGHSH and CDR2 as LQKENI. The CDR3 spans 15 residues. For the CDR3, the DNA is TGTGCCAGCTCACGAACAGCTTCCGGGGGCTACGAGCAGTACTTC. Residues: CASSRTASGGYEQYF.

In this sample, this clone turned up once. This sequence joins TRBV7-2 and TRBJ1-3; maybe TRBD1 (5 bases). Trimming shortened V by 7 bases and J by 5 bases, and 12 bases separated the two germline ends. This CDR3 contains 13 residues. The V gene's germline CDR1 is SGHTA and CDR2 FQGNSA. The CDR3 sequence: CASTKTDRNTIYF. Here the CDR3 DNA reads TGTGCCAGCACCAAGACAGACCGAAACACCATATATTTT.

The chain recombines TRBV28 with TRBJ1-2; 9 nucleotides line up with TRBD1. Germline loops: CDR1 MDHEN, CDR2 SYDVKM. This CDR3 is 18 amino acids long. Trimming took 5 bases from V and 0 from J; bases not matched to a gene: 13. CDR3 amino acids: CASSGSSPGQGANYGYTF. The CDR3 DNA follows: TGTGCCAGCAGTGGGTCCTCTCCGGGACAGGGAGCTAACTATGGCTACACCTTC.

The genes are TRBV7-3 and TRBJ1-2; a possible D gene is TRBD1 (6 bases). V shed 1 base and J shed 2 bases, with 14 bases lying between them. Germline CDR1 SGHTA, CDR2 FQGTGA. CDR3 length: 16 amino acids. The CDR3 loop is CASSLRERGTNYGYTF. In nucleotides, the CDR3 is TGTGCCAGCAGCTTAAGGGAGAGGGGGACCAACTATGGCTACACCTTC.

This chain connects TRBV6-5 to TRBJ1-1; 9 nucleotides agree with TRBD1. Germline CDR1 MNHEY, CDR2 SVGAGI. The CDR3 contains 15 residues. V was pared by 4 bases and J by 4 bases, with 7 bases of the junction left unmatched. This CDR3 reads CASSFYRGLGTEAFF. DNA for the CDR3: TGTGCCAGCAGTTTCTACAGGGGGCTAGGCACTGAAGCTTTCTTT.

The gene calls are TRBV7-9 and TRBJ1-5; 10 positions agree with TRBD1. The CDR3 is 16 residues long. Germline V gene data show CDR1 as SEHNR and CDR2 as FQNEAQ (reference sequence). Losses at the gene ends were 1 base for V and 1 base for J; bases not matched to a gene: 1. Here the CDR3 reads CASSLGTGGSNQPQHF. The CDR3 DNA follows: TGTGCCAGCAGCTTAGGGACAGGGGGAAGCAATCAGCCCCAGCATTTT.

The V call is TRBV19, the J call TRBJ2-7, with TRBD1 matching 8 bases. V shed 3 bases, J shed 3 bases, and the junction held 4 bases outside the gene matches. Germline V gene data show CDR1 as LNHDA and CDR2 as SQIVND (reference sequence). This CDR3 region has 14 residues. CDR3 sequence (DNA): TGTGCCAGTAGTATCGCGACAGGGGACTACGAGCAGTACTTC. Translated, it gives CASSIATGDYEQYF.

This clone was seen more than once but under ten times. The V gene is TRBV2, the J gene TRBJ1-1; unclear D gene. The CDR3 spans 14 residues. In germline, CDR1 is SNHLY, CDR2 FYNNEI. The V gene lost 0 bases and the J gene lost 1 base, with 6 bases spanning the gap. The CDR3 sequence is CASSEAFGNTEAFF. CDR3 coding DNA: TGTGCCAGCAGTGAAGCGTTCGGGAACACTGAAGCTTTCTTT.

The gene calls are TRBV7-8 and TRBJ2-7; 9 nucleotides line up with TRBD2. The CDR3 has 15 amino acids. After removal of 1 base from V and 5 bases from J, the junction contained 6 bases not matched to a gene. Per the germline V gene, CDR1 is SGHVS and CDR2 is FQNEAQ. CDR3 residues: CASSLEGSGSNEQYF. The CDR3 DNA follows: TGTGCCAGCAGCTTAGAAGGTAGCGGGAGCAACGAGCAGTACTTC.

The V and J genes are TRBV4-3 and TRBJ2-7, with TRBD2 identical over 11 bases. Germline assignment: CDR1 LGHNA and CDR2 YSLEER. This CDR3 contains 15 residues. Trimming removed 4 bases from V and 4 bases from J; junction bases left unmatched: 6. The CDR3 spells CASSRQLAGEYEQYF. The CDR3 DNA is TGCGCCAGCAGCCGCCAACTAGCGGGAGAATACGAGCAGTACTTC.

This clone was picked up a small number of times. This chain links TRBV28 with TRBJ1-2, with D perhaps matching TRBD1 (6 bases). From germline, CDR1 is MDHEN and CDR2 SYDVKM. The CDR3 is made up of 14 amino acids. V lost 6 bases to trimming and J lost 4 bases, with 15 bases between them. Here the CDR3 reads CASRGGGLLYGYTF. The CDR3 bases are TGTGCCAGCAGGGGCGGGGGCCTCCTCTATGGCTACACCTTC.

The chain uses TRBV11-2 and TRBJ1-1, with D perhaps matching TRBD1 (5 bases). Germline-derived CDR1 and CDR2 are SGHAT and FQNNGV. Trimming pared 1 base from V and 3 bases from J, leaving 12 bases between. The CDR3 sequence is 15 residues long. The CDR3 reads CASSLALAGDTEAFF. Here the CDR3 DNA reads TGTGCCAGCAGCTTAGCCCTCGCGGGGGACACTGAAGCTTTCTTT.

V gene TRBV27 combines with J gene TRBJ1-2, with D maybe TRBD1 (5 bases). The CDR3 is 13 residues long. Germline V gene lookup returns CDR1 MNHEY and CDR2 SMNVEV (reference sequence). Trimming cost V 0 bases and J 8 bases, with 10 bases left between them. In DNA, the CDR3 is TGTGCCAGCAGTTTATCAGGGGCAGGGGGCTACACCTTC. It codes for CASSLSGAGGYTF.

This chain uses TRBV11-2 with TRBJ1-5; D gene ambiguous. The CDR3 has 17 amino acids. CDR1 is SGHAT and CDR2 is FQNNGV in the germline V gene. Trimming took 1 base from V and 3 from J, leaving 16 bases between them. The CDR3 reads CASSLVTVVRYNQPQHF. The CDR3 DNA follows: TGTGCCAGCAGCTTAGTTACGGTGGTGAGATACAATCAGCCCCAGCATTTT.

This clone was observed once. The same CDR3 arises from other DNA sequences in this sample as well. The chain links TRBV7-2 to TRBJ1-2; possible D gene TRBD1, 6 bases. CDR3 length equals 14 residues. With 1 base removed from V and 4 bases from J, the gap between germline ends came to 10 bases. Germline loops: CDR1 SGHTA, CDR2 FQGNSA. The CDR3 reads CASSLDRVGYGYTF. Here the CDR3 DNA reads TGTGCCAGCAGCTTAGACAGGGTCGGCTATGGCTACACCTTC.